The rows below give T cell receptor beta chains drawn from one sample of a study of T cell changes during pregnancy in multiple sclerosis. Measured with immunoSEQ multiplex PCR; TCRdb has only the in-frame clones, and not every one. The data contain tens of thousands of clones, approximately 94% of them singletons. Specimen: peripheral blood, collected in the third trimester of pregnancy. These TCRs come from a female donor with multiple sclerosis, enrolled in a pregnancy study. Both conserved end residues are part of each CDR3. Each record gives: V gene, J gene, CDR3 protein.

V gene: TRBV6-4
J gene: TRBJ1-1
CDR3 protein: CASSATPNTEAFF

V gene: TRBV13
J gene: TRBJ1-1
CDR3 protein: CASSLGRDTEAFF

V gene: TRBV25-1
J gene: TRBJ1-1
CDR3 protein: CASSEYGGLTEAFF

V gene: TRBV9
J gene: TRBJ2-1
CDR3 protein: CASSVVSTSGGNEQFF

V gene: TRBV18
J gene: TRBJ2-7
CDR3 protein: CASSPRGQYYEQYF

V gene: TRBV6-1
J gene: TRBJ1-5
CDR3 protein: CASREGASNQPQHF

V gene: TRBV6-5
J gene: TRBJ1-5
CDR3 protein: CASSSTIRGNQPQHF

V gene: TRBV29-1
J gene: TRBJ2-2
CDR3 protein: CSVDLQGPQGELFF

V gene: TRBV7-8
J gene: TRBJ1-6
CDR3 protein: CASSLQGDHSPLHF

V gene: TRBV11-2
J gene: TRBJ2-6
CDR3 protein: CASSFAITALGANVLTF

V gene: TRBV30
J gene: TRBJ2-5
CDR3 protein: CAWARQPDGETQYF

V gene: TRBV5-8
J gene: TRBJ1-5
CDR3 protein: CASSLVGAGGGQPQHF

V gene: TRBV7-2
J gene: TRBJ2-5
CDR3 protein: CASSPRWRETQYF

V gene: TRBV29-1
J gene: TRBJ1-1
CDR3 protein: CSVSRTGAGNTEAFF

V gene: TRBV5-6
J gene: TRBJ2-5
CDR3 protein: CASSWGLAGEQETQYF

V gene: TRBV6-1
J gene: TRBJ2-3
CDR3 protein: CASSVGQGSDTQYF